This TCR beta chain was obtained from a study of CD8 T cells in ankylosing spondylitis. Study-wide results and caveats: Some motif variants were previously reported in reactive arthritis synovial fluid and blood. There was a TCR beta motif, made of several highly homologous variants, that appeared characteristic of ankylosing spondylitis blood. Significant enrichment of disease-linked clones was reportedly seen in matched ankylosing spondylitis synovial fluid. Those disease-linked clones were CD8+; they were also relatively rare in peripheral blood.

This clonotype was detected many times. Its antigen is still unknown. V trimming: 5 bases; J trimming: 4 bases; junction bases outside the gene matches: 9. Looked up from germline, CDR1 is DFQATT and CDR2 is SNEGSKA (reference sequence). The CDR3 totals 14 residues. With molecular barcodes, quantitative 5'-RACE was used to make the TCR beta libraries. TCRdb re-derived calls from the 5' RACE reads in MiXCR, one entry per CDR3 protein. The sample yields about 500,000 distinct CDR3 sequences, approximately 5% seen once. This receptor was taken from a male donor with ankylosing spondylitis. This rearrangement joins TRBV20-1 to TRBJ1-2; 8 bases line up with TRBD1. Material for sequencing was blood, either unsorted or a sorted T cell fraction (not recorded which). The CDR3 spells CSALNRGDPYGYTF. DNA of the CDR3: TGCAGTGCTCTTAACAGGGGGGATCCCTATGGCTACACCTTC.